This TCR beta chain came from a study of early T cells in non-severe SARS-CoV-2 infection (dated by TCRdb to the early 2020s). Background for the entire study: Because TCR sequencing was done on bulk RNA from unsorted whole blood, the alpha and beta chains could not be paired. General conclusions and limits of the study: Matching against VDJdb was skewed toward anti-spike CD8 responses, likely underestimated virus-specific expansions, and missed private and CD4 specificities.

To prepare the library, 5' RACE was applied. The sequencer was a NextSeq 500. Unique molecular identifiers were attached to individual cDNA molecules in the TCR library protocol so that sequencing error and PCR bias could be corrected. Sequencing covered both TCR alpha and beta chains, and within each sample the abundances of alpha and beta sequences were tightly co-correlated. On the study's bioinformatics: V gene, J gene and CDR3 annotation of TCR sequences was performed with Decombinator V4. Expanded TCRs were defined as changing significantly between any two time points under a Poisson model with p below 0.0001. Abundances of TCRs were expressed as counts per million after normalisation to the total number of TCRs sequenced in each sample. MAIT TCRs were defined by TRAV1-2 paired with TRAJ12, TRAJ20 or TRAJ33, and iNKT TCRs by TRAV10 paired with TRAJ18. VDJdb, accessed 1 November 2021, was searched for CMV, EBV and SARS-CoV-2 annotated TCRs, excluding TCRs annotated for multiple antigens. The raw public reads went through TCRdb reprocessing: fastp at Q25, MiXCR clone calling, in-frame beta chains kept. Each record represents a unique CDR3 protein, reported with the most common genes and DNA among its rows. These V and J calls originate from TCRdb's pipeline instead of the authors' own analysis. Across this sample there are approximately 90,000 distinct CDR3 sequences, with approximately 12% seen only once. The ten biggest clones cover about 4.6% of the sample.

From its cysteine to its phenylalanine, the CDR3 spans 14 amino acids. The entry retains the CDR3 DNA only, 42 bases that are in frame from base 1. As encoded in the germline V gene, CDR1 is SGHNT while CDR2 is YENEEA. The study was a case-control design nested within a healthcare worker cohort in London, UK, with weekly nasopharyngeal swab PCR tests and blood sampling. Healthcare workers were enrolled in the week of the UK lockdown, from 23 to 31 March 2020, and were followed every week for up to 16 weeks. This clonotype appeared a few times. The specificity of this receptor is unknown. A junction end diverges from the germline sequence, so it may reflect a read error.

The chain uses TRBV11-3 and TRBJ2-1; 9 bases in the middle match TRBD1. The receptor was isolated from an adult who was a healthcare worker with PCR-confirmed SARS-CoV-2 infection or an uninfected control (not recorded which). The sequenced sample was whole blood, obtained at baseline. The nucleotides are TGTGCCAGCAGCTATAGCTCCGGGGGACAGGGACCTCTCTTC. This is translated as CASSYSSGGQGPLF. The CDR3, completed at both ends by the reference TRBV11-3 and TRBJ2-1 genes, gives the full variable domain EAGVVQSPRYKIIEKKQPVAFWCNPISGHNTLYWYLQNLGQGPELLIRYENEEAVDDSQLPKDRFSAERLKGVDSTLKIQPAELGDSAVYLCASSYSSGGQGPLFGPGTRLTVL.